One T cell receptor (beta chain) is described in this entry. V was pared by 4 bases and J by 4 bases, with 9 bases of the junction left unmatched. The CDR3 has 15 residues. Germline CDR1 reads LGHNT; CDR2 reads FRNRAP. Method: immunoSEQ multiplex PCR; TCRdb's copy keeps in-frame clones and lacks some. Of about 43,000 clones listed, under 95% were seen once; the top ten hold about 1.5%. These data are taken from a study of T cell changes during pregnancy in multiple sclerosis. This TCR was sampled from a female donor with multiple sclerosis, enrolled in a pregnancy study. The J gene is TRBJ2-7, the V gene TRBV12-5, with 8 positions matching TRBD2. Sample: PBMCs (not recorded whether the cells were cultured). In DNA, the CDR3 is TGTGCTAGTGGTTCCGATACCGGGACTAGTTACGAGCAGTACTTC. Translating gives CASGSDTGTSYEQYF.